The 14 T cell receptor beta chains below come from one sample, sequenced in a study of monozygotic twins with inflammatory bowel disease. TCRdb reprocessed the 5' RACE reads and keeps a single row for each CDR3 protein, giving no DNA. The repertoire table contains 400,000 or so distinct CDR3 sequences. Source material: blood. These receptors originate from a human donor with ulcerative colitis or Crohn's disease, or a healthy co-twin of an affected twin (not recorded which).

V gene TRBV7-9 combines with J gene TRBJ2-7. The CDR3 is 12 amino acids. Germline V lookup: CDR1 SEHNR, CDR2 FQNEAQ (reference sequence). CDR3 loop: CASSSPRSDQYF.

The chain employs TRBV18 and TRBJ2-2. Germline V gives CDR1 KGHSH, CDR2 LQKENI. The CDR3 runs to 11 residues. The CDR3 here is CASSPNQGLFF.

This rearrangement joins TRBV7-3 to TRBJ2-2. The CDR3 loop spans 13 amino acids. Germline CDR1 and CDR2: SGHTA and FQGTGA. The CDR3: CASSLRNTGELFF.

The chain combines TRBV5-1 with TRBJ2-3; TCRdb picks TRBD2, but there is no DNA to check that call. CDR3 length: 17 residues. The germline CDR1 and CDR2 sequences are SGHRS and YFSETQ. CDR3 region: CASSRGLAGVKTDTQYF.

The V call is TRBV20-1, the J call TRBJ2-4; the D call of TRBD1 rests on TCRdb alone, since no DNA is present to check it. CDR3 length: 14 residues. Germline V gene sequence: CDR1 DFQATT, CDR2 SNEGSKA (reference sequence). The CDR3 sequence: CSARVSAAKNIQYF.

The genes are TRBV27 and TRBJ2-1; the TCRdb call, TRBD2, lacks DNA for checking. The CDR3 length is 15 residues. Per the germline V gene, CDR1 is MNHEY and CDR2 is SMNVEV (reference sequence). The CDR3 spells CASRILLAGDNEQFF.

V and J are TRBV24-1 and TRBJ2-1; TCRdb picks TRBD2, but there is no DNA to check that call. Germline V gene lookup returns CDR1 KGHDR and CDR2 SFDVKD. This CDR3 has 16 amino acids. The CDR3 here is CATSDSTRTSYNEQFF.

The chain combines TRBV18 with TRBJ1-1; the D call of TRBD1 rests on TCRdb alone, since no DNA is present to check it. The CDR3 runs to 14 residues. CDR1 is KGHSH and CDR2 is LQKENI in the germline V gene. The CDR3 spells CASSPGPGHPEAFF.

J is TRBJ2-1 and V is TRBV14. The CDR3 is 19 amino acids. From germline, CDR1 is SGHDN and CDR2 FVKESK. The CDR3 is CASSQSILGRGKRDNEQFF.

The chain employs TRBV5-1 and TRBJ1-1; lacking DNA, the TRBD1 call made by TCRdb goes unchecked. The CDR3 extends over 14 amino acids. The germline CDR1 and CDR2 sequences are SGHRS and YFSETQ. CDR3 region: CASSLTTGITEAFF. Combining the CDR3 with reference TRBV5-1 and TRBJ1-1 gives the whole variable domain KAGVTQTPRYLIKTRGQQVTLSCSPISGHRSVSWYQQTPGQGLQFLFEYFSETQRNKGNFPGRFSGRQFSNSRSEMNVSTLELGDSALYLCASSLTTGITEAFFGQGTRLTVV.

The V gene is TRBV7-9, the J gene TRBJ2-5; TCRdb proposes TRBD1, but this gene call is untestable without DNA. The CDR3 spans 14 residues. CDR1 and CDR2 (germline): SEHNR, FQNEAQ (reference sequence). CDR3 region: CASSSSGGRKTQYF. The full variable domain, its missing parts supplied by reference TRBV7-9 and TRBJ2-5, is DTGVSQNPRHKITKRGQNVTFRCDPISEHNRLYWYRQTLGQGPEFLTYFQNEAQLEKSRLLSDRFSAERPKGSFSTLEIQRTEQGDSAMYLCASSSSGGRKTQYFGPGTRLLVL.

CDR3 sequence: CASSLAGQTYEQYF. The chain combines TRBV27 with TRBJ2-7; as DNA is missing, the TRBD1 call by TCRdb cannot be tested. This CDR3 has 14 amino acids. Germline CDR1 is MNHEY and CDR2 is SMNVEV (reference sequence).

The chain recombines TRBV29-1 with TRBJ2-3; TCRdb gives TRBD1 as the D gene, but with no DNA this cannot be confirmed. Germline CDR1 and CDR2: SQVTM and ANQGSEA. The CDR3 covers 13 residues. The CDR3 is CSVGTGLEDTQYF.

The chain uses TRBV6-1 and TRBJ2-7. The CDR3 has 14 amino acids. Germline loops: CDR1 MNHNS, CDR2 SASEGT. The CDR3 loop is CASSPEIDTYEQYF.